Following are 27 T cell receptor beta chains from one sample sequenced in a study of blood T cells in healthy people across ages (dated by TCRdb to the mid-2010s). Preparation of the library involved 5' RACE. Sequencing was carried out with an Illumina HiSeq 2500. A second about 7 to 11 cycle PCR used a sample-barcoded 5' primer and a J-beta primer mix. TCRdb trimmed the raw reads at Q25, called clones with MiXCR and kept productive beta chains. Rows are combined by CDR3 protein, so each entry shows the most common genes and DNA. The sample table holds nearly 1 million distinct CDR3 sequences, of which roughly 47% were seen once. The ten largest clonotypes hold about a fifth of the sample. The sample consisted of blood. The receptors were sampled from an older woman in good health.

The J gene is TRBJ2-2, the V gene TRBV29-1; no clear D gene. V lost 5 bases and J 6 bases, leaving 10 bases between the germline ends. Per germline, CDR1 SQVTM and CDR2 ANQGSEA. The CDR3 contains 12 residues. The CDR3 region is CSVLYAAGELFF. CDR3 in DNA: TGCAGCGTTTTGTACGCCGCCGGGGAGCTGTTTTTT.

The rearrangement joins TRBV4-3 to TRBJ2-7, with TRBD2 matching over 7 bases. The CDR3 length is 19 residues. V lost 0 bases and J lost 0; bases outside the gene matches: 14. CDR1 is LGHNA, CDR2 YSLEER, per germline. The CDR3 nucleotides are TGCGCCAGCAGCCAAGATTCAAATTCGCAGCGGGGTTACTCCTACGAGCAGTACTTC. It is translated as CASSQDSNSQRGYSYEQYF.

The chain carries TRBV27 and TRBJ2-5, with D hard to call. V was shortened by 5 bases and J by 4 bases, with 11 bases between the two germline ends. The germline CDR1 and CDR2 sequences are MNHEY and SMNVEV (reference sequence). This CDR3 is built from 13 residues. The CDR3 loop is CASSQRKRETQYF. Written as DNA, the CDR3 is TGTGCCAGCAGTCAGAGGAAAAGAGAGACCCAGTACTTC.

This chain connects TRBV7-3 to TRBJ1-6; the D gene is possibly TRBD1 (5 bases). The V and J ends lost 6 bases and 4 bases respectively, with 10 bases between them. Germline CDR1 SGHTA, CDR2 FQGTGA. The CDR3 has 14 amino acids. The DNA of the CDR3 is TGTGCCAGCAGAAAAGACAGTTATAATTCACCCCTCCACTTT. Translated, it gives CASRKDSYNSPLHF.

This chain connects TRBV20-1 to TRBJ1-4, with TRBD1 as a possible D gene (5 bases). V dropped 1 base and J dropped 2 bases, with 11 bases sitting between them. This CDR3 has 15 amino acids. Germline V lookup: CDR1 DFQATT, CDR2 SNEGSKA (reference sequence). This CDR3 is CSARGRGVTNEKLFF. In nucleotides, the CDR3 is TGCAGTGCTAGAGGCCGAGGGGTGACTAATGAAAAACTGTTTTTT.

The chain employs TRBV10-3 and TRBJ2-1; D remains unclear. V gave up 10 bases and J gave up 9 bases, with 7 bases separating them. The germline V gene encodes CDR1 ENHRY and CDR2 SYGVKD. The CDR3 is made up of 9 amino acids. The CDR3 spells CANQTEQFF. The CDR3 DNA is TGTGCCAACCAAACTGAGCAGTTCTTC.

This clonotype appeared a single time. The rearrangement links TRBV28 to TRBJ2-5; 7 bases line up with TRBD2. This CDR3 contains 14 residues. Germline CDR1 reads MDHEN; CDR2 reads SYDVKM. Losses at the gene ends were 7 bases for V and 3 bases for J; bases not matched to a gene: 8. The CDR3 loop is CASTPGGREETQYF. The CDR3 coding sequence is TGTGCCAGCACCCCTGGCGGGAGAGAAGAGACCCAGTACTTC.

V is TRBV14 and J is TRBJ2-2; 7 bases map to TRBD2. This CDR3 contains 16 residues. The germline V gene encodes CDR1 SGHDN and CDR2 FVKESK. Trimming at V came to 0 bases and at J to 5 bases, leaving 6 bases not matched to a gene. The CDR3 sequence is CASSQDPSGATGELFF. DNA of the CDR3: TGTGCCAGCAGCCAAGATCCGAGCGGGGCTACCGGGGAGCTGTTTTTT.

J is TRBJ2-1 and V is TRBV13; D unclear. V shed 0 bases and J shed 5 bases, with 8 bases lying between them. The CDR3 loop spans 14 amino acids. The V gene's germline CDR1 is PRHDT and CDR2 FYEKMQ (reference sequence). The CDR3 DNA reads TGTGCCAGCAGCTTAGGGCCAGGAAACAATGAGCAGTTCTTC. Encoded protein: CASSLGPGNNEQFF.

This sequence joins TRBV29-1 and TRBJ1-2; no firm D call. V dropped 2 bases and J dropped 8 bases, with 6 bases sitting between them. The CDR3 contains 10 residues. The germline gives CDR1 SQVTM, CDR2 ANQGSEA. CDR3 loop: CSVEYLGYTF. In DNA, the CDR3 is TGCAGCGTTGAATATTTAGGCTACACCTTC.

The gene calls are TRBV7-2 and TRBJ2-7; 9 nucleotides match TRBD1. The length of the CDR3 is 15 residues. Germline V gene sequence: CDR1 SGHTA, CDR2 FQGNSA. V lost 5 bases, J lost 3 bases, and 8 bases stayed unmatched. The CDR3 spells CASSITGTGNYEQYF. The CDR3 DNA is TGTGCCAGCAGCATAACTGGGACAGGGAACTACGAGCAGTACTTC.

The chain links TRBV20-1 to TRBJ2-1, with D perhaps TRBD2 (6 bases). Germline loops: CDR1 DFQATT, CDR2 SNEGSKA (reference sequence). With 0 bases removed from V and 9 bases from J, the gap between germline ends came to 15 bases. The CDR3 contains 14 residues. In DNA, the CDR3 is TGCAGTGCTAGAGATTGGTCGGGGGTGGGTGAGCAGTTCTTC. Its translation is CSARDWSGVGEQFF.

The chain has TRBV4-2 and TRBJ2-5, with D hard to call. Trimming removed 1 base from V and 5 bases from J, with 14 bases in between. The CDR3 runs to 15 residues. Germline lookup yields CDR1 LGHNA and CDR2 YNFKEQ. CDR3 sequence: CASSQGTRWDETQYF. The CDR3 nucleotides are TGTGCCAGCAGCCAAGGGACCCGGTGGGATGAGACCCAGTACTTC.

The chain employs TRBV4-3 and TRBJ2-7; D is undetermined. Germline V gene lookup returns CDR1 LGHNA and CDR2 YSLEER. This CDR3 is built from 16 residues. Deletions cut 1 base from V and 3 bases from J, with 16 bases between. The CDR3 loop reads CASSQGLSPPIYEQYF. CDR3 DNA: TGCGCCAGCAGCCAAGGCCTCAGTCCCCCGATCTACGAGCAGTACTTC.

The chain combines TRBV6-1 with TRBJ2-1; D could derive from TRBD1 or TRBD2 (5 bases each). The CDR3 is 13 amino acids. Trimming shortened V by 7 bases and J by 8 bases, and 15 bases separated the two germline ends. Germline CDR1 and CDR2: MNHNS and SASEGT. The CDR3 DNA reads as TGTGCCAGCAAGTATGGGACGGGCTATGAGCAGTTCTTC. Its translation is CASKYGTGYEQFF.

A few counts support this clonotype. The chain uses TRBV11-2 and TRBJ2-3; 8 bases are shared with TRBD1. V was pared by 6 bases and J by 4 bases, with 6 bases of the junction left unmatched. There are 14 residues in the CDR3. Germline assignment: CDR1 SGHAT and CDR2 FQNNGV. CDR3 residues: CASSSGGDPDTQYF. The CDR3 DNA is TGTGCCAGCAGTTCAGGGGGCGATCCAGATACGCAGTATTTT.

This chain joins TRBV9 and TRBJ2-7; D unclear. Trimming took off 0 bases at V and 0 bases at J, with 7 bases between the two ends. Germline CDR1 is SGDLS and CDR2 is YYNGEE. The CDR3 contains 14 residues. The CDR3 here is CASSVVPNSYEQYF. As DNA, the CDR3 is TGTGCCAGCAGCGTAGTGCCTAACTCCTACGAGCAGTACTTC.

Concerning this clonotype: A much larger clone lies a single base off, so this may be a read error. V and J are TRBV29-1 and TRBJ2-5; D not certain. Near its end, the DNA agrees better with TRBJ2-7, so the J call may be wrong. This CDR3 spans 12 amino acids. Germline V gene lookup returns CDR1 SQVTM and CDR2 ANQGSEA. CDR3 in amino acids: CSVVEGSCEQYF. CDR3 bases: TGCAGCGTTGTAGAAGGATCCTGCGAGCAGTACTTC.

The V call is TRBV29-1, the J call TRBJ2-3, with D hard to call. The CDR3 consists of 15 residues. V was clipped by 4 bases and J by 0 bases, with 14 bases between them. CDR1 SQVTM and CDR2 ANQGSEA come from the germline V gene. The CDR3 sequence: CSVVRLDTSTDTQYF. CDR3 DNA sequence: TGCAGCGTTGTTCGGCTAGACACTAGCACAGATACGCAGTATTTT.

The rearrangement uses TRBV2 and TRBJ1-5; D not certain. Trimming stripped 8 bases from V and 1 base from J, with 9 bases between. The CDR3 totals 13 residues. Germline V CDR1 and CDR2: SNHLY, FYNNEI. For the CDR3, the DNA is TGTGCCAGCGAAAGCGGGAGCAATCAGCCCCAGCATTTT. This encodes CASESGSNQPQHF.

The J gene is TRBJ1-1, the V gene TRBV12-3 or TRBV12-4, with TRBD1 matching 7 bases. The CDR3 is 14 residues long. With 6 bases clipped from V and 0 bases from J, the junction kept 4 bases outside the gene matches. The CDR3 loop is CASRPQGMNTEAFF. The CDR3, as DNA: TGTGCCAGCAGGCCACAGGGGATGAACACTGAAGCTTTCTTT.

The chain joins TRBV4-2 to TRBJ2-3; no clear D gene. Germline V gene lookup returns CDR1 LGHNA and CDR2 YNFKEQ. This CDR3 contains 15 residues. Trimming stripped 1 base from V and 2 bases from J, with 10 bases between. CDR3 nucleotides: TGTGCCAGCAGCCAAGGACGAGCCGTCACAGATACGCAGTATTTT. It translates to CASSQGRAVTDTQYF.

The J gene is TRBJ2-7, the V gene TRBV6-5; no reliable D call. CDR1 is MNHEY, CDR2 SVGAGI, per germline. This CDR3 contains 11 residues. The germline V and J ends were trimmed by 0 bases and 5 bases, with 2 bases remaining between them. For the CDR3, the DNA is TGTGCCAGCAGTTACTCGAACGAGCAGTACTTC. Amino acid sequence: CASSYSNEQYF.

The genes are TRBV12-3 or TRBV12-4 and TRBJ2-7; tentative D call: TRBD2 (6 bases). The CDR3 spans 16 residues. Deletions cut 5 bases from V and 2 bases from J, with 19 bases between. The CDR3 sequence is CASSQIPGVRPYEQYF. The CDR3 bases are TGTGCCAGCAGTCAGATCCCGGGGGTGAGACCCTACGAGCAGTACTTC.

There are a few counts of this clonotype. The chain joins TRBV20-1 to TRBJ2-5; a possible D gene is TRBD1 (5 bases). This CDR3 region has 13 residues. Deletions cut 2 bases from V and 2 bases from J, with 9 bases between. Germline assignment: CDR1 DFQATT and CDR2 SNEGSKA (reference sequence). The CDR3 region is CSARLTGQETQYF. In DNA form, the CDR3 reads TGCAGTGCTAGACTAACAGGACAAGAGACCCAGTACTTC.

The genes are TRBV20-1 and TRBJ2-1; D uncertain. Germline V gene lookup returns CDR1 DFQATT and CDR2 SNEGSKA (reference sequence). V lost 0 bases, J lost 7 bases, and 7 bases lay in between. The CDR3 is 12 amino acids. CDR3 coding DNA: TGCAGTGCTAGAGACATGAAGAATGAGCAGTTCTTC. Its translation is CSARDMKNEQFF.

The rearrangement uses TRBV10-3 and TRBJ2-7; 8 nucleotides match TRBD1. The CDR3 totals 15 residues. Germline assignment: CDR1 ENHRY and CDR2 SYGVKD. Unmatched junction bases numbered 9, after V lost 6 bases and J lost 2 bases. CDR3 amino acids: CAIRQSDRGTYEQYF. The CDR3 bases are TGTGCCATCAGACAGTCTGACAGGGGTACCTACGAGCAGTACTTC.